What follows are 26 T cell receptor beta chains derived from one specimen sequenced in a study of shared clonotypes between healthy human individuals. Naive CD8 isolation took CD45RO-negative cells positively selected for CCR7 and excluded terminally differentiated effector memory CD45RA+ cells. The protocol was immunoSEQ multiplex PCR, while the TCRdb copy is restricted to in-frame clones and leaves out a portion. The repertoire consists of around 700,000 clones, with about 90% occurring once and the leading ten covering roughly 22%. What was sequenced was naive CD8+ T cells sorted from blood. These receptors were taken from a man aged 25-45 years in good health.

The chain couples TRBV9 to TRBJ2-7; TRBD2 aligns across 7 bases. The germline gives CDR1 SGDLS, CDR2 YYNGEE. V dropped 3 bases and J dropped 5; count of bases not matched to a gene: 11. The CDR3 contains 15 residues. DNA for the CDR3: TGTGCCAGCAGCGCCGGCCGGACTAGTTTCCACGAGCAGTACTTC. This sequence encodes CASSAGRTSFHEQYF.

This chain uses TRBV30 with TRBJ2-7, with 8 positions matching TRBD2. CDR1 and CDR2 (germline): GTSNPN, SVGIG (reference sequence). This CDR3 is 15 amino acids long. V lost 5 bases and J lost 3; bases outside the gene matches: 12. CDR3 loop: CAWATFVAGNYEQYF. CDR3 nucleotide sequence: TGTGCCTGGGCGACCTTCGTAGCGGGGAACTACGAGCAGTACTTC.

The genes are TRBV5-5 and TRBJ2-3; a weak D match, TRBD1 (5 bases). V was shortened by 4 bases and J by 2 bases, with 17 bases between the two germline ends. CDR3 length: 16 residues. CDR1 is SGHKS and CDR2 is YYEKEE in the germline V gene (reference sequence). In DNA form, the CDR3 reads TGTGCCAGCAGCGCGGACATCCATCTGAACACAGATACGCAGTATTTT. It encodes CASSADIHLNTDTQYF.

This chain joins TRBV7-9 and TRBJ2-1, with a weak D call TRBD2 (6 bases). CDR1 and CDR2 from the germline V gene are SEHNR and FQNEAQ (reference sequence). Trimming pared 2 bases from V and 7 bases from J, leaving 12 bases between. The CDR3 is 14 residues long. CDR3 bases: TGTGCCAGCAGCTTAACCCACGCGGGGAATGAGCAGTTCTTC. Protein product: CASSLTHAGNEQFF.

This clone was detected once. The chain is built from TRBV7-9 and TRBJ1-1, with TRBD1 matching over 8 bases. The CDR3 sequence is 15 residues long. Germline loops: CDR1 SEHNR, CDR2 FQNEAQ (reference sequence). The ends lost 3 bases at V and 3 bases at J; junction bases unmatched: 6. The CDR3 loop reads CASSFEQGGDTEAFF. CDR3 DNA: TGTGCCAGCAGCTTCGAACAGGGGGGTGACACTGAAGCTTTCTTT.

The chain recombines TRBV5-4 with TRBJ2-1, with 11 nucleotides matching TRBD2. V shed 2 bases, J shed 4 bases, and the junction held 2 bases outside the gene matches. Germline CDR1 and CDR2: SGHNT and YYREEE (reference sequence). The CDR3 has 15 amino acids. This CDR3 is CASSLLAGGYNEQFF. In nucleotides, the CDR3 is TGTGCCAGCAGCTTATTAGCGGGAGGGTACAATGAGCAGTTCTTC.

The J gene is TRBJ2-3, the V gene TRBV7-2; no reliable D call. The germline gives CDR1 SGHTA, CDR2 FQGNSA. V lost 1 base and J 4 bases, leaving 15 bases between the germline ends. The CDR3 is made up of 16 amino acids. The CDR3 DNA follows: TGTGCCAGCAGCTTAGGGGTAGAGGTTTTCCCAGATACGCAGTATTTT. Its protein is CASSLGVEVFPDTQYF.

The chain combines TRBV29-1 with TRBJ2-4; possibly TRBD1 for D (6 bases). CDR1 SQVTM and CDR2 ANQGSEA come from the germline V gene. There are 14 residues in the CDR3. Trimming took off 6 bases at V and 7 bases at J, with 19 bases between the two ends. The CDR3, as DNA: TGCAGCGTGGGGGCCGGGGCCGGTGGTAACATTCAGTACTTC. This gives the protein CSVGAGAGGNIQYF.

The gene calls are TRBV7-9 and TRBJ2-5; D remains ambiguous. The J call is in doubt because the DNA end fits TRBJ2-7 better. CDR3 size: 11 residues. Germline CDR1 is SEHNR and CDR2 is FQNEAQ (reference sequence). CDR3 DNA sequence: TGTGCCAGCAGCCCCGATTACGAGCAGTACTTC. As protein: CASSPDYEQYF.

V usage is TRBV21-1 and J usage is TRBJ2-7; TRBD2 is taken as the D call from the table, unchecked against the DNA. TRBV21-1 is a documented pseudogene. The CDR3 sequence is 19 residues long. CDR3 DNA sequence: TGTGCCAGCAGCAAAGTTGGGACTAGCGGGAGGGAGTTCGGCTACGAGCAGTACTTC. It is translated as CASSKVGTSGREFGYEQYF.

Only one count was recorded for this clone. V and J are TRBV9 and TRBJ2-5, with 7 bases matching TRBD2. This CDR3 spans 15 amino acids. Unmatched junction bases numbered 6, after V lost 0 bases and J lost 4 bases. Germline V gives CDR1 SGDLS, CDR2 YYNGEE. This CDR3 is CASSVGAGVRETQYF. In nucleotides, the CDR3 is TGTGCCAGCAGCGTAGGGGCGGGAGTCCGAGAGACCCAGTACTTC.

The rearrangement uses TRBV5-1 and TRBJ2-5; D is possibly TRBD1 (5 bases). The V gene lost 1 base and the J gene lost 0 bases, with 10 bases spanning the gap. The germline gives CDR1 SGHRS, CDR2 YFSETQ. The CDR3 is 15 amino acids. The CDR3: CASSLLQENQETQYF. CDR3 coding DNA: TGCGCCAGCAGCTTGCTACAGGAAAACCAAGAGACCCAGTACTTC.

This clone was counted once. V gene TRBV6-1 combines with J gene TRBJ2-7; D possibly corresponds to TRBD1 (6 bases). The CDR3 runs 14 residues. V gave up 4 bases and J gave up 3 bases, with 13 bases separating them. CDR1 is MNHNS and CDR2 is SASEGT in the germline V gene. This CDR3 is CASSGNRVDYEQYF. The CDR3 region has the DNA TGTGCCAGCAGTGGGAACAGGGTAGACTACGAGCAGTACTTC.

This chain's CDR3 is CASSRYGTSDNEQFF. The CDR3 region has the DNA TGCGCCAGCAGCCGATATGGGACTAGCGACAATGAGCAGTTCTTC. The chain recombines TRBV5-1 with TRBJ2-1; 10 bases are a match to TRBD2. The germline gives CDR1 SGHRS, CDR2 YFSETQ. This CDR3 has 15 residues. V shed 4 bases and J 5 bases; nucleotides not matched to a gene: 6.

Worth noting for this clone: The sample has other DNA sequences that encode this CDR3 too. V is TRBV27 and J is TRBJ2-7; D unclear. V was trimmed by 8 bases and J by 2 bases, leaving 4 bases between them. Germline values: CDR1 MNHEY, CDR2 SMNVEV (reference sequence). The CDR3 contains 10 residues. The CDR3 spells CASGTYEQYF. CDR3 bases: TGTGCCAGCGGTACCTACGAGCAGTACTTC.

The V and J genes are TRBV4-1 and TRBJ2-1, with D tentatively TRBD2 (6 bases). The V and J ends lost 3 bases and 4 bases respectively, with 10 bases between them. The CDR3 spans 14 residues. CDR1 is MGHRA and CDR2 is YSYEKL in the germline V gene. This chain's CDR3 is CASSHETRYNEQFF. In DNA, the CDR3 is TGCGCCAGCAGCCACGAGACTAGATACAATGAGCAGTTCTTC.

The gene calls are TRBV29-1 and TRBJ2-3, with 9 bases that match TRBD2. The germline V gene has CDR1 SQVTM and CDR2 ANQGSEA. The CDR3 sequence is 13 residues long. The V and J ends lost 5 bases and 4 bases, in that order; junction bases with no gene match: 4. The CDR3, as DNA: TGCAGCGTTCCCGCGGGAGGGCCAGATACGCAGTATTTT. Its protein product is CSVPAGGPDTQYF.

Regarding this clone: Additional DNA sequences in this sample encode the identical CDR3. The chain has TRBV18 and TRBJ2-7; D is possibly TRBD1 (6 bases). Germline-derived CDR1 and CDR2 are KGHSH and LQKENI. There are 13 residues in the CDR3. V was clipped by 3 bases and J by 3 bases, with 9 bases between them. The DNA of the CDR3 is TGTGCCAGCTCACCGGGGGCAGGCTACGAGCAGTACTTC. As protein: CASSPGAGYEQYF.

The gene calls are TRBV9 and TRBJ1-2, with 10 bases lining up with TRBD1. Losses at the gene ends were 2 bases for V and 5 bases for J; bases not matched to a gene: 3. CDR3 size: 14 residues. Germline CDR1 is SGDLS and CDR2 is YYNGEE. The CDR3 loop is CASSVGTGAYGYTF. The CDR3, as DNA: TGTGCCAGCAGCGTCGGGACAGGGGCTTATGGCTACACCTTC.

CDR3 nucleotides: TGTGCCAGCAGCTCCGGTTATAGCAATCAGCCCCAGCATTTT. Translation gives CASSSGYSNQPQHF. This chain links TRBV7-2 with TRBJ1-5; the D is unclear. V dropped 4 bases and J dropped 0 bases, with 7 bases sitting between them. Germline V gene lookup returns CDR1 SGHTA and CDR2 FQGNSA. This CDR3 has 14 residues. Full variable domain (outside the CDR3, taken from reference TRBV7-2 and TRBJ1-5): GAGVSQSPSNKVTEKGKDVELRCDPISGHTALYWYRQSLGQGLEFLIYFQGNSAPDKSGLPSDRFSAERTGGSVSTLTIQRTQQEDSAVYLCASSSGYSNQPQHFGDGTRLSIL.

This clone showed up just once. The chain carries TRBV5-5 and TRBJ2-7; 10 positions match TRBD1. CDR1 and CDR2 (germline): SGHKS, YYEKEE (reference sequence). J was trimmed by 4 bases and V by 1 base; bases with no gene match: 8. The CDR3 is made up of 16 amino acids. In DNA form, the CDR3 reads TGTGCCAGCAGCTTGAGTAGGACAGGGGGAGTGTACGAGCAGTACTTC. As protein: CASSLSRTGGVYEQYF.

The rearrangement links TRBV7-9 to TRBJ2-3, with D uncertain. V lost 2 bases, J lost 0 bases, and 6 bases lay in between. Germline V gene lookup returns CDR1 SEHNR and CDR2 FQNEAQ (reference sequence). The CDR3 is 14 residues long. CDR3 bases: TGTGCCAGCAGCTTAACATCTAGCACAGATACGCAGTATTTT. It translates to CASSLTSSTDTQYF.

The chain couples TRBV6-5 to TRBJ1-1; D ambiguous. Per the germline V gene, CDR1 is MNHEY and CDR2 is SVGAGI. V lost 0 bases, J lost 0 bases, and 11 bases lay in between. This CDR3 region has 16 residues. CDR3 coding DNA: TGTGCCAGCAGTTACTCGATGTTTAACATGAACACTGAAGCTTTCTTT. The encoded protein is CASSYSMFNMNTEAFF.

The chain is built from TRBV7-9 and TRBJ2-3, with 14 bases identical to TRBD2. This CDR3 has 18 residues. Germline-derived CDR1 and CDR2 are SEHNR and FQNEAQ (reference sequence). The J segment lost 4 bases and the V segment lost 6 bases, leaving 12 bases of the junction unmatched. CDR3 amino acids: CASRRSGTSGSGPDTQYF. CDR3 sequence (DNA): TGTGCCAGCAGGCGATCCGGGACTAGCGGGAGCGGGCCAGATACGCAGTATTTT.

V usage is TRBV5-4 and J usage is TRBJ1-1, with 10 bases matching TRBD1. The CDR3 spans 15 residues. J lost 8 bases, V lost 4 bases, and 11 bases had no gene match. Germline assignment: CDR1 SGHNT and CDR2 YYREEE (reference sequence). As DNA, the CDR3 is TGTGCCAGCAGCGCCCCCGGACAGGGGGGTTACGAAGCTTTCTTT. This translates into CASSAPGQGGYEAFF.

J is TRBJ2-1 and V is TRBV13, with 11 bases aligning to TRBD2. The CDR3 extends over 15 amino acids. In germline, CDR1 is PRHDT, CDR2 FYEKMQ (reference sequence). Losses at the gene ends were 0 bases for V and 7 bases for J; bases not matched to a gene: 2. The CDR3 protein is CASSLGRTSGNEQFF. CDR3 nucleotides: TGTGCCAGCAGCTTAGGCCGGACTAGCGGGAATGAGCAGTTCTTC.